Listed here are 32 T cell receptor beta chains from one sample, sequenced in a study of cytomegalovirus exposure and HLA in healthy donors. With 60 Vbeta and 13 Jbeta primers, the PCR was carried out. Some clones are missing from TCRdb's copy, which holds only in-frame ones; the method was immunoSEQ multiplex PCR. The table includes approximately 130,000 clones, 8.9% detected once. What was sequenced was PBMCs. The receptors stem from a woman aged 40 to 50 in good health and CMV-seropositive.

In this sample, this clone turned up a few times. This chain connects TRBV29-1 to TRBJ2-1; possibly TRBD1 for D (6 bases). Germline V lookup: CDR1 SQVTM, CDR2 ANQGSEA. Trimming removed 2 bases at V and 1 base at J, with 12 bases between. The CDR3 is made up of 15 amino acids. This CDR3 reads CSVESRGFSYNEQFF. The DNA of the CDR3 is TGCAGCGTTGAATCCAGGGGTTTTTCCTACAATGAGCAGTTCTTC.

The rearrangement joins TRBV11-3 to TRBJ1-3; 8 bases are a match to TRBD1. Per germline, CDR1 SGHNT and CDR2 YENEEA. The CDR3 sequence is 19 residues long. After removal of 5 bases from V and 1 base from J, the junction contained 16 bases not matched to a gene. CDR3 protein: CASSPGQGHFALSGNTIYF. CDR3 nucleotides: TGTGCCAGCAGCCCAGGACAGGGCCACTTTGCCCTATCTGGAAACACCATATATTTT.

The V call is TRBV5-1, the J call TRBJ2-5; D is undetermined. Between the trimmed V and J ends, which lost 0 bases and 2 bases, there was a span of 5 bases. The germline V gene encodes CDR1 SGHRS and CDR2 YFSETQ. The CDR3 is 13 amino acids. In DNA, the CDR3 is TGCGCCAGCAGCTTGGGGAGACAAGAGACCCAGTACTTC. This codes for CASSLGRQETQYF.

The rearrangement links TRBV12-5 to TRBJ2-7; 9 positions agree with TRBD1. V was clipped by 6 bases and J by 6 bases; unmatched bases: 6. The CDR3 is 13 residues long. Germline lookup yields CDR1 LGHNT and CDR2 FRNRAP. The CDR3 loop reads CASGTGTGFEQYF. Here the CDR3 DNA reads TGTGCTAGTGGGACCGGGACAGGGTTCGAGCAGTACTTC.

This clone was observed a handful of times. This rearrangement joins TRBV4-1 to TRBJ1-5; TRBD1 is a possible D gene (5 bases). Germline CDR1 MGHRA, CDR2 YSYEKL. The CDR3 has 15 residues. The V end was cut by 1 base, the J end by 7 bases, with 14 bases between. CDR3 in amino acids: CASSQGAGSYQPQHF. CDR3 nucleotides: TGCGCCAGCAGCCAAGGGGCAGGGTCATACCAGCCCCAGCATTTT.

This clone was seen more than once but under ten times. The chain is built from TRBV10-3 and TRBJ1-1; 7 bases align to TRBD1. Losses at the gene ends were 2 bases for V and 7 bases for J; bases not matched to a gene: 1. Germline CDR1 and CDR2: ENHRY and SYGVKD. The CDR3 sequence is 12 residues long. The CDR3 here is CAISEGDSEAFF. The CDR3 DNA reads as TGTGCCATCAGTGAGGGGGACAGTGAAGCTTTCTTT.

This clone occurred a few times. The CDR3 protein is CASSAYRGRRTGELFF. In DNA form, the CDR3 reads TGTGCCAGCAGTGCCTACAGGGGGCGAAGGACCGGGGAGCTGTTTTTT. The chain is built from TRBV2 and TRBJ2-2, with 9 bases matching TRBD1. Germline trimming cut 4 bases from V and 5 bases from J; bases unmatched to any gene: 8. The germline CDR1 and CDR2 sequences are SNHLY and FYNNEI. The CDR3 has 16 amino acids.

This clone was counted a few times. The rearrangement links TRBV5-4 to TRBJ1-4, with D tentatively TRBD1 (5 bases). The CDR3 extends over 14 amino acids. Germline CDR1 SGHNT, CDR2 YYREEE (reference sequence). The V end was cut by 4 bases, the J end by 4 bases, with 11 bases between. CDR3 protein: CASSPGRGNEKLFF. For the CDR3, the DNA is TGTGCCAGCAGCCCAGGGCGGGGTAATGAAAAACTGTTTTTT.

V usage is TRBV6-5 and J usage is TRBJ1-1, with D unclear. V was cut by 4 bases and J by 1 base, with 10 bases left in between. The germline V gene has CDR1 MNHEY and CDR2 SVGAGI. The CDR3 extends over 14 amino acids. The CDR3 loop is CASSSRAGNTEAFF. Here the CDR3 DNA reads TGTGCCAGCAGTTCCCGGGCGGGGAACACTGAAGCTTTCTTT.

This clone has just a few counts. V gene TRBV9 combines with J gene TRBJ2-7; 8 bases match TRBD1. The CDR3 is made up of 13 amino acids. V shed 4 bases, J shed 5 bases, and the junction held 5 bases outside the gene matches. Germline V gene sequence: CDR1 SGDLS, CDR2 YYNGEE. Here the CDR3 DNA reads TGTGCCAGCAGCCGGACAGGGATGGACGAGCAGTACTTC. Encoded protein: CASSRTGMDEQYF.

This chain connects TRBV11-2 to TRBJ2-7, with no clear D. The V end was cut by 2 bases, the J end by 3 bases, with 11 bases between. This CDR3 is 14 amino acids long. Germline V lookup: CDR1 SGHAT, CDR2 FQNNGV. The CDR3 reads CASSLLPSYYEQYF. CDR3 bases: TGTGCCAGCAGCTTATTGCCCAGTTACTACGAGCAGTACTTC.

This clone was observed a handful of times. The chain has TRBV27 and TRBJ1-1, with unresolved D. This CDR3 is 16 amino acids long. CDR1 MNHEY and CDR2 SMNVEV come from the germline V gene (reference sequence). V was pared by 7 bases and J by 4 bases, with 22 bases between. The CDR3 here is CASTPDLGRGGTEAFF. The CDR3 coding sequence is TGTGCCAGCACCCCCGATCTCGGGCGGGGAGGCACTGAAGCTTTCTTT.

This clone was counted a few times. The V call is TRBV10-3, the J call TRBJ1-6; 7 bases align to TRBD1. The trim removed 8 bases at V and 11 bases at J, leaving 12 bases unmatched. The length of the CDR3 is 14 residues. Germline CDR1 is ENHRY and CDR2 is SYGVKD. The DNA of the CDR3 is TGTGCCATCGGACAGGCCGACGAGGGGGCACCCCTCCACTTT. This gives the protein CAIGQADEGAPLHF.

The J gene is TRBJ2-5, the V gene TRBV11-3, with D perhaps TRBD1 (6 bases). CDR3 length: 14 residues. V shed 0 bases and J shed 14 bases, with 19 bases lying between them. The germline gives CDR1 SGHNT, CDR2 YENEEA. The CDR3 here is CASSLDSVGGQLYF. CDR3 in DNA: TGTGCCAGCAGCTTAGACTCCGTGGGCGGACAGTTATACTTC.

The CDR3 DNA is TGTGCCAGCGGGACAGCTAGGACAGGCGTATCCTACGAGCAGTACTTC. Protein: CASGTARTGVSYEQYF. The chain has TRBV6-6 and TRBJ2-7; 7 nucleotides match TRBD1. The CDR3 length is 16 residues. Per the germline V gene, CDR1 is MNHNY and CDR2 is SVGAGI (reference sequence). Trimming at V came to 8 bases and at J to 1 base, leaving 14 bases not matched to a gene.

This clone appeared a few times. The chain links TRBV5-6 to TRBJ2-2; TRBD2 agrees at 11 bases. With V trimmed by 0 bases and J by 4 bases, 8 bases remained unmatched. The germline gives CDR1 SGHDT, CDR2 YYEEEE. The CDR3 sequence is 18 residues long. The CDR3 sequence: CASSLVGLAAISTGELFF. The CDR3, as DNA: TGTGCCAGCAGCTTGGTGGGACTAGCGGCGATAAGCACCGGGGAGCTGTTTTTT.

This sequence joins TRBV5-1 and TRBJ1-1, with 12 bases identical to TRBD1. Per germline, CDR1 SGHRS and CDR2 YFSETQ. The CDR3 spans 16 residues. Germline trimming cut 4 bases from V and 2 bases from J; bases unmatched to any gene: 6. The DNA for the CDR3 is TGCGCCAGCAGCCCGGGGACAGGGGGCGTCAACACTGAAGCTTTCTTT. Its translation: CASSPGTGGVNTEAFF.

This clone was seen more than once but under ten times. V gene TRBV7-9 combines with J gene TRBJ2-5, with D possibly being TRBD1 (5 bases). The CDR3 length is 13 residues. The V end lost 2 bases, the J end lost 5 bases, and 9 bases lay between the germline ends. The V gene's germline CDR1 is SEHNR and CDR2 FQNEAQ (reference sequence). CDR3 protein: CASSLQAGETQYF. In DNA form, the CDR3 reads TGTGCCAGCAGCTTACAGGCAGGGGAGACCCAGTACTTC.

The rearrangement links TRBV9 to TRBJ2-5; 8 bases line up with TRBD2. Germline V gives CDR1 SGDLS, CDR2 YYNGEE. The CDR3 sequence is 14 residues long. The J segment lost 1 base and the V segment lost 2 bases, leaving 1 base of the junction unmatched. In DNA form, the CDR3 reads TGTGCCAGCAGCGTTAGCGGGGCCCAAGAGACCCAGTACTTC. It codes for CASSVSGAQETQYF.

This rearrangement joins TRBV9 to TRBJ1-1; TRBD1 matches 9 bases. In germline, CDR1 is SGDLS, CDR2 YYNGEE. V dropped 6 bases and J dropped 5; count of bases not matched to a gene: 8. The CDR3 runs 14 residues. CDR3 DNA sequence: TGTGCCAGCAACCAACAGGGGGCCAGGACTGAAGCTTTCTTT. Its protein is CASNQQGARTEAFF. Together with reference TRBV9 and TRBJ1-1, the CDR3 gives the full variable domain: DSGVTQTPKHLITATGQRVTLRCSPRSGDLSVYWYQQSLDQGLQFLIQYYNGEERAKGNILERFSAQQFPDLHSELNLSSLELGDSALYFCASNQQGARTEAFFGQGTRLTVV.

This clone was observed a few times. V and J are TRBV5-1 and TRBJ2-2; D gene unclear. The CDR3 consists of 15 residues. Trimming removed 0 bases at V and 6 bases at J, with 12 bases between. CDR1 is SGHRS, CDR2 YFSETQ, per germline. The CDR3 bases are TGCGCCAGCAGCTTGGAATTGGCTTTCGCCGGGGAGCTGTTTTTT. It codes for CASSLELAFAGELFF. The whole variable domain, filled in from reference TRBV5-1 and TRBJ2-2, reads KAGVTQTPRYLIKTRGQQVTLSCSPISGHRSVSWYQQTPGQGLQFLFEYFSETQRNKGNFPGRFSGRQFSNSRSEMNVSTLELGDSALYLCASSLELAFAGELFFGEGSRLTVL.

The J gene is TRBJ2-5, the V gene TRBV7-9, with 9 bases identical to TRBD1. This CDR3 has 15 amino acids. The germline gives CDR1 SEHNR, CDR2 FQNEAQ (reference sequence). The ends lost 2 bases at V and 0 bases at J; junction bases unmatched: 1. The CDR3 loop is CASSLWDRDQETQYF. The DNA of the CDR3 is TGTGCCAGCAGCTTATGGGACAGGGACCAAGAGACCCAGTACTTC.

This clone was recorded a few times. The rearrangement joins TRBV9 to TRBJ2-1, with 11 bases identical to TRBD2. Germline V lookup: CDR1 SGDLS, CDR2 YYNGEE. The CDR3 has 21 amino acids. J gave up 0 bases and V 4 bases, and 18 bases lay outside the gene matches. The CDR3 DNA follows: TGTGCCAGCAGCTCCAGTCGATCCGGGACTAGCGGAGTAGTCTCCTACAATGAGCAGTTCTTC. This gives the protein CASSSSRSGTSGVVSYNEQFF. Full variable domain (missing parts from reference TRBV9 and TRBJ2-1): DSGVTQTPKHLITATGQRVTLRCSPRSGDLSVYWYQQSLDQGLQFLIQYYNGEERAKGNILERFSAQQFPDLHSELNLSSLELGDSALYFCASSSSRSGTSGVVSYNEQFFGPGTRLTVL.

This rearrangement joins TRBV7-9 to TRBJ2-3; TRBD2 might be the D (5 bases). This CDR3 has 14 amino acids. Germline CDR1 and CDR2: SEHNR and FQNEAQ (reference sequence). V dropped 1 base and J dropped 4 bases, with 9 bases sitting between them. The CDR3 DNA is TGTGCCAGCAGCTTAGGGCTAGCCCCAGATACGCAGTATTTT. This encodes CASSLGLAPDTQYF.

This clone appeared a few times. The V and J genes are TRBV7-8 and TRBJ1-1; weak D call: TRBD1 (5 bases). The CDR3 length is 15 residues. From germline, CDR1 is SGHVS and CDR2 FQNEAQ. Trimming removed 1 base from V and 3 bases from J, with 12 bases in between. The CDR3 is CASSLEGGAYTEAFF. Here the CDR3 DNA reads TGTGCCAGCAGCTTAGAGGGAGGGGCTTACACTGAAGCTTTCTTT. Drawing the rest from reference TRBV7-8 and TRBJ1-1, the complete variable domain is GAGVSQSPRYKVAKRGQDVALRCDPISGHVSLFWYQQALGQGPEFLTYFQNEAQLDKSGLPSDRFFAERPEGSVSTLKIQRTQQEDSAVYLCASSLEGGAYTEAFFGQGTRLTVV.

This chain uses TRBV27 with TRBJ2-7; 7 bases map to TRBD2. V lost 6 bases to trimming and J lost 0 bases; unmatched junction nucleotides: 8. CDR1 and CDR2 (germline): MNHEY, SMNVEV (reference sequence). The CDR3 is made up of 15 amino acids. This CDR3 is CASSSKAGLSYEQYF. The DNA for the CDR3 is TGTGCCAGCAGCTCGAAAGCGGGGCTCTCCTACGAGCAGTACTTC.

This clone turned up a few times. The sample holds other DNA sequences that translate to the same CDR3. V usage is TRBV7-9 and J usage is TRBJ2-1; 9 nucleotides match TRBD2. The J segment lost 6 bases and the V segment lost 0 bases, leaving 9 bases of the junction unmatched. The CDR3 has 17 amino acids. Looked up from germline, CDR1 is SEHNR and CDR2 is FQNEAQ (reference sequence). The CDR3 nucleotides are TGTGCCAGCAGCTTAGCGCCCTCGCGGGGGGGTCCCAATGAGCAGTTCTTC. Translation gives CASSLAPSRGGPNEQFF. Variable domain in full (rest from reference TRBV7-9 and TRBJ2-1): DTGVSQNPRHKITKRGQNVTFRCDPISEHNRLYWYRQTLGQGPEFLTYFQNEAQLEKSRLLSDRFSAERPKGSFSTLEIQRTEQGDSAMYLCASSLAPSRGGPNEQFFGPGTRLTVL.

In DNA, the CDR3 is TGTGCCAGCAGCTTTAGTTCGGGATCGCAAGAGACCCAGTACTTC. Residues: CASSFSSGSQETQYF. The chain joins TRBV7-9 to TRBJ2-5; D perhaps matches TRBD2 (5 bases). Looked up from germline, CDR1 is SEHNR and CDR2 is FQNEAQ (reference sequence). Deletions cut 3 bases from V and 2 bases from J, with 13 bases between. CDR3 length: 15 residues.

This clone was detected a few times. The rearrangement links TRBV9 to TRBJ2-7, with 10 bases aligning to TRBD2. V shed 2 bases, J shed 2 bases, and the junction held 7 bases outside the gene matches. Looked up from germline, CDR1 is SGDLS and CDR2 is YYNGEE. The CDR3 runs to 16 residues. The DNA for the CDR3 is TGTGCCAGCAGCGTTGGGGTAGCGGGGGGCCCCTACGAGCAGTACTTC. Its protein is CASSVGVAGGPYEQYF.

This chain uses TRBV6-5 with TRBJ1-1, with D perhaps TRBD1 (6 bases). This CDR3 has 14 amino acids. Per germline, CDR1 MNHEY and CDR2 SVGAGI. The V gene lost 5 bases and the J gene lost 0 bases, with 10 bases spanning the gap. The CDR3 loop reads CASSRPGVNTEAFF. CDR3 sequence (DNA): TGTGCCAGCAGTCGTCCAGGGGTGAACACTGAAGCTTTCTTT.

This rearrangement joins TRBV5-1 to TRBJ2-3; TRBD2 aligns across 8 bases. Germline V lookup: CDR1 SGHRS, CDR2 YFSETQ. CDR3 length: 14 residues. The V and J ends lost 9 bases and 1 base, in that order; junction bases with no gene match: 7. CDR3 nucleotides: TGCGCCACATCAACTAGCGGCCGCACAGATACGCAGTATTTT. Translation: CATSTSGRTDTQYF.

The chain employs TRBV27 and TRBJ2-2, with D perhaps matching TRBD1 (6 bases). Trimming removed 0 bases at V and 5 bases at J, with 16 bases between. This CDR3 is 17 amino acids long. Germline V gives CDR1 MNHEY, CDR2 SMNVEV (reference sequence). Here the CDR3 reads CASSLSEVSGVTGELFF. CDR3 nucleotide sequence: TGTGCCAGCAGTTTATCAGAGGTCTCAGGGGTTACCGGGGAGCTGTTTTTT.